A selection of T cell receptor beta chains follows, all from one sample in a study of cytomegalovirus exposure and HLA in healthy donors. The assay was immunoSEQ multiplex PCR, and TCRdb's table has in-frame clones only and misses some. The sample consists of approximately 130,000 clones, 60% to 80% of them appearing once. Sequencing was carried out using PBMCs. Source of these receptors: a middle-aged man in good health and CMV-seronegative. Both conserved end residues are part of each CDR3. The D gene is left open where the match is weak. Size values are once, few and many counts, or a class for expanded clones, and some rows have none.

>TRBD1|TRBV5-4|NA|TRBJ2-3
CASRDQGAVTDTQYF
TGTGCCAGCAGGGACCAGGGGGCAGTGACAGATACGCAGTATTTT
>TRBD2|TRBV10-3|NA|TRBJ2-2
CAISRLAGGPGELFF
TGTGCCATCAGTAGACTAGCGGGAGGCCCGGGGGAGCTGTTTTTT
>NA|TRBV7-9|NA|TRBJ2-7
CASSSGVFYEQYF
TGTGCCAGCAGCTCCGGGGTTTTCTACGAGCAGTACTTC
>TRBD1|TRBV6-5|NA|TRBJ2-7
CASSYSRTGTYEQYF
TGTGCCAGCAGTTACTCCCGGACAGGGACCTACGAGCAGTACTTC
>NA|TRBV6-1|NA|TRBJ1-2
CASSDGSGYGYTF
TGTGCCAGCAGTGATGGGAGTGGCTATGGCTACACCTTC
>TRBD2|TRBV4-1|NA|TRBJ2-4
CASSQPRTSGENIQYF
TGCGCCAGCAGCCAACCCCGGACTAGCGGAGAAAACATTCAGTACTTC
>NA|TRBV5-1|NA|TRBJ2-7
CASSLGRLEGSEQYF
TGCGCCAGCAGCTTAGGAAGGCTCGAGGGCTCCGAGCAGTACTTC
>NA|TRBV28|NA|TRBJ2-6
CASSPTGPDSGANVLTF
TGTGCCAGCAGCCCGACAGGCCCCGACTCTGGGGCCAACGTCCTGACTTTC
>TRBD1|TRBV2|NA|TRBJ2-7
CASSFDRAVYEQYF
TGTGCCAGCAGCTTTGACAGGGCGGTCTACGAGCAGTACTTC
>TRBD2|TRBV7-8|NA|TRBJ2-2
CASSLVAGENTGELFF
TGTGCCAGCAGCTTAGTAGCGGGAGAGAACACCGGGGAGCTGTTTTTT
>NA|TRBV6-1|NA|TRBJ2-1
CASSEPGNEQFF
TGTGCCAGCAGTGAACCAGGGAATGAGCAGTTCTTC
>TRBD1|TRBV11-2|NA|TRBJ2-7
CASSLYSGGYEQYF
TGTGCCAGCAGCTTATACTCAGGGGGCTACGAGCAGTACTTC
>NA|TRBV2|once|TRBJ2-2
CATQADSNTGELFF
TGTGCCACCCAAGCAGACTCGAACACCGGGGAGCTGTTTTTT
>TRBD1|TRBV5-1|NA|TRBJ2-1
CASSPDRDEQFF
TGCGCCAGCAGCCCCGACAGGGATGAGCAGTTCTTC
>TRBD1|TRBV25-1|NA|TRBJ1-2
CASSVPGQGNSGYTF
TGTGCCAGCAGTGTACCCGGACAGGGCAACAGTGGCTACACCTTC
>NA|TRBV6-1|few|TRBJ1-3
CASSSTGYSGNTIYF
TGTGCCAGCAGTTCAACAGGTTACTCTGGAAACACCATATATTTT
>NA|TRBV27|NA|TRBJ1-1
CASSSHRVEAEAFF
TGTGCCAGCAGTTCCCACAGGGTTGAAGCTGAAGCTTTCTTT
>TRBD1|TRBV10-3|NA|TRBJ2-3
CASSRGLSTDTQYF
TGTGCCAGTTCCAGGGGGCTTAGCACAGATACGCAGTATTTT
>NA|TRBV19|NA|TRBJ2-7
CASSYKLGLEQYF
TGTGCCAGTAGTTACAAGCTGGGGCTCGAGCAGTACTTC
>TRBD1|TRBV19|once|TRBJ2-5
CASASDRGQETQYF
TGTGCCAGTGCCAGCGACAGGGGCCAAGAGACCCAGTACTTC
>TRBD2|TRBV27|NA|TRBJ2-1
CASSRLAASYNEQFF
TGTGCCAGCAGTCGCCTAGCGGCCTCCTACAATGAGCAGTTCTTC
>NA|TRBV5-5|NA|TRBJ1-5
CASSLRELGSNQPQHF
TGTGCCAGCAGCTTGAGAGAGCTCGGTAGCAATCAGCCCCAGCATTTT
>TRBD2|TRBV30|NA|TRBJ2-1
CAWSVLSPLAGDYNEQFF
TGTGCCTGGAGTGTACTTAGCCCACTAGCGGGGGACTACAATGAGCAGTTCTTC
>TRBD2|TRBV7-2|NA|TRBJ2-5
CASSSTGTSGKTQYF
TGTGCCAGCAGCTCGACCGGGACTAGCGGGAAGACCCAGTACTTC
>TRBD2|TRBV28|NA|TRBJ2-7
CASGLGASGSYEQYF
TGTGCCAGCGGTTTGGGGGCTAGCGGGAGCTACGAGCAGTACTTC
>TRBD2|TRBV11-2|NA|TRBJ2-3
CASSLVGGMIGTDTQYF
TGTGCCAGCAGCTTAGTGGGAGGGATGATTGGCACAGATACGCAGTATTTT
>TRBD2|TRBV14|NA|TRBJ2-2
CASSQPGLAGRTGELFF
TGTGCCAGCAGCCAACCAGGACTAGCGGGACGAACCGGGGAGCTGTTTTTT
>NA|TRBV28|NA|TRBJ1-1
CASSLDAAGKAEAFF
TGTGCCAGCAGTTTAGATGCGGCCGGGAAAGCTGAAGCTTTCTTT
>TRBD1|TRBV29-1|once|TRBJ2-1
CSALTTGGYNEQFF
TGCAGCGCTCTTACGACAGGGGGATACAATGAGCAGTTCTTC
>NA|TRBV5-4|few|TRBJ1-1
CASSPAGDTEAFF
TGTGCCAGCAGCCCCGCAGGGGACACTGAAGCTTTCTTT
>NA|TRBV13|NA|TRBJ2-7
CASSLGRGEQYF
TGTGCCAGCAGCTTAGGCCGGGGCGAGCAGTACTTC
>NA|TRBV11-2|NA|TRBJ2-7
CASSLRPTSTAYEQYF
TGTGCCAGCAGCCTTCGACCCACAAGCACAGCCTACGAGCAGTACTTC
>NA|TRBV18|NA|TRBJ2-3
CASSPAGGGRDTQYF
TGTGCCAGCTCACCAGCAGGCGGCGGGCGGGATACGCAGTATTTT
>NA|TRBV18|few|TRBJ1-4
CASSLRDSFSTKEKLFF
TGTGCCAGCTCACTCCGGGATTCCTTTTCCACGAAGGAAAAACTGTTTTTT
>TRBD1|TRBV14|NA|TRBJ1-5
CASSQDPVAPQGVSNQPQHF
TGTGCCAGCAGCCAAGATCCGGTCGCGCCCCAGGGGGTTAGCAATCAGCCCCAGCATTTT
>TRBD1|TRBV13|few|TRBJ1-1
CASSLPTGQAGTEAFF
TGTGCCAGCAGCTTACCAACGGGACAGGCCGGCACTGAAGCTTTCTTT
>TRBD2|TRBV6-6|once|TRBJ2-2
CASHSGRNTGELFF
TGTGCCAGCCACAGCGGGAGGAACACCGGGGAGCTGTTTTTT
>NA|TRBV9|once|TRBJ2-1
CASSVVEGAGYNEQFF
TGTGCCAGCAGCGTAGTTGAGGGGGCGGGGTACAATGAGCAGTTCTTC
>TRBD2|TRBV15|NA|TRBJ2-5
CATSRSGRGETQYF
TGTGCCACCAGCAGGAGCGGGAGGGGGGAGACCCAGTACTTC
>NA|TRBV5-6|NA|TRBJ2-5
CASSLVQGGQETQYF
TGTGCCAGCAGCTTGGTCCAGGGCGGTCAAGAGACCCAGTACTTC
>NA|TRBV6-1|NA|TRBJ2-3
CASSEAGSGTDTQYF
TGTGCCAGCAGTGAAGCGGGAAGCGGTACAGATACGCAGTATTTT
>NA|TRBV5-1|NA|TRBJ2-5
CASSLEPAAETQYF
TGCGCCAGCAGCTTGGAACCAGCGGCAGAGACCCAGTACTTC
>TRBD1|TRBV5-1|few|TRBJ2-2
CASSLVGTGNTGELFF
TGCGCCAGCAGCTTGGTCGGGACAGGCAACACCGGGGAGCTGTTTTTT
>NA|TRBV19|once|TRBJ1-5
CASSWRTDNQPQHF
TGTGCCAGTAGTTGGCGGACAGATAATCAGCCCCAGCATTTT
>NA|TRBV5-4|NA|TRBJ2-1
CASSSAGVSEQFF
TGTGCCAGCAGCTCAGCGGGTGTCTCTGAGCAGTTCTTC
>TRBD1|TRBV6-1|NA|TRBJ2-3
CASSEERTGTDTQYF
TGTGCCAGCAGTGAAGAGAGGACAGGGACAGATACGCAGTATTTT
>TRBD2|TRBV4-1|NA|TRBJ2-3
CASSLAGLVSTDTQYF
TGCGCCAGCAGCCTAGCGGGCCTTGTAAGCACAGATACGCAGTATTTT
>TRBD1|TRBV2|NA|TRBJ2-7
CASSGTGDEQYF
TGTGCCAGCAGTGGGACAGGTGACGAGCAGTACTTC
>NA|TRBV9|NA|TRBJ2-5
CASSVTTSYQETQYF
TGTGCCAGCAGCGTGACGACTAGTTACCAAGAGACCCAGTACTTC
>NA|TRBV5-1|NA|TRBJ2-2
CASSLAEGFRDGELFF
TGCGCCAGCAGCTTGGCCGAAGGTTTTCGGGACGGGGAGCTGTTTTTT
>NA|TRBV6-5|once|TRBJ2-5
CASSYSQAQETQYF
TGTGCCAGCAGTTACTCCCAGGCCCAAGAGACCCAGTACTTC
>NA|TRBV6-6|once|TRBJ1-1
CASNPPTARGTEAFF
TGTGCCAGCAATCCCCCCACGGCAAGAGGGACTGAAGCTTTCTTT
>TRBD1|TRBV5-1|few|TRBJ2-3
CASTSETGVTDTQYF
TGCGCCAGCACCTCTGAGACAGGGGTTACAGATACGCAGTATTTT